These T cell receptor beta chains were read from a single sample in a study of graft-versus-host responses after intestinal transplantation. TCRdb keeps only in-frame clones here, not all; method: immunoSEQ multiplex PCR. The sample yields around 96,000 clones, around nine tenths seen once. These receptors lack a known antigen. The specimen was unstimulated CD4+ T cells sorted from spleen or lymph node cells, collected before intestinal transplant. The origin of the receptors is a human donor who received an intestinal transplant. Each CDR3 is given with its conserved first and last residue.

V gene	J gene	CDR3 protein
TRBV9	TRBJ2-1	CASSEYPLTSWSNEQFF
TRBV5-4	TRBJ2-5	CASSQGLGAGGPQETQYF
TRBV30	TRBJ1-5	CAWSVRGGGQPQHF
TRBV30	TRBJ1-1	CALEISSGTEAFF
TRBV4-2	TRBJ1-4	CASSQSGTGVEEKLFF
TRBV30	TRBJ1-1	CALGMNTEAFF
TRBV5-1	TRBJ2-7	CASKEAYEQYF
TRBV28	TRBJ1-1	CASSLKDRDGFEAFF
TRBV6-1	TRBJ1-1	CASSHPGQVNTEAFF
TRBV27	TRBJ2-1	CASSSNSGVLYNEQFF
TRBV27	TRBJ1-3	CASSRDTSGRNTIYF